This TCR beta chain emerged from a study of cytomegalovirus exposure and HLA in healthy donors. Across the whole study: Earlier findings included some 100 million unique TCR beta sequences obtained from 180 million or so T cells. Overall study findings and caveats: HLA alleles showed associations with 15,000 to 20,000 TCR beta sequences in a later analysis, at a 0.05 false discovery rate.

Primers: 60 Vbeta forward and 13 Jbeta reverse. Method: immunoSEQ multiplex PCR; TCRdb's copy keeps in-frame clones and lacks some. This table holds more than 100,000 clones, 74% found once. A note on this clone: The antigen is not known.

The CDR3 consists of 16 residues. V was pared by 4 bases and J by 2 bases, with 16 bases between. The source of this sequence is a woman in her forties or fifties in good health and CMV-seropositive. The sequenced sample consisted of PBMCs. The chain has TRBV5-3 and TRBJ1-3, with D perhaps TRBD1 (6 bases). TRBV5-3 is known as an ORF, though its function is uncertain. In DNA, the CDR3 is TGTGCCAGAAGCGAACAAACGACAGGCGCTGGAAACACCATATATTTT. This translates into CARSEQTTGAGNTIYF.